Reported below is one TCR beta chain. Its antigen is not identified. This sample was taken from a study of T cell responses to AZD1222 COVID-19 vaccine. Regarding the study as a whole: Following two doses of AZD1222, Spike-specific TCR breadth and depth rose. White British ancestry dominated among donors, who included more females, and clonal diversity was possibly underestimated. As reported, nearly half of all spike-specific TCRs target variant regions that are unmutated.

The repertoire was sequenced with immunoSEQ multiplex PCR; TCRdb's copy has only in-frame clones and lacks some. The data contain more than 110,000 clones, 80% to 95% of them singletons. The CDR3 loop spans 13 amino acids. The germline CDR1 and CDR2 sequences are LGHNA and YNFKEQ. Trimming took 3 bases from V and 7 from J, leaving 10 bases between them. The genes are TRBV4-2 and TRBJ1-5; D is uncertain. The sequence came from an adult in good health. The sample here was peripheral blood, taken on day 0 of AZD1222 vaccination. In DNA, the CDR3 is TGTGCCAGCAGCCATGAAGTAGGGCAGCCCCAGCATTTT. Translated, it gives CASSHEVGQPQHF.